This TCR beta chain came from a study of glioma-infiltrating T cells. Whole-study results and caveats: Above-expected tissue-blood divergence occurred in all gliomas, most in low-grade ones.

The iRepertoire nested amplicon-rescue multiplex PCR amplified TCR alpha and beta CDR3s from RNA. Tissue mRNA or PBMC total RNA, roughly 85-450 ng, went into one-step reverse transcription and amplification. TCRdb re-called the multiplex PCR reads with MiXCR, one entry per CDR3 protein. The table includes 170,000 or so distinct CDR3 sequences, about 47% detected once. The CDR3 totals 14 residues. J was trimmed by 7 bases and V by 3 bases; bases with no gene match: 8. CDR1 and CDR2 from the germline V gene are SEHNR and FQNEAQ (reference sequence). This clonotype appeared many times. The antigen remains unidentified.

Sequencing used glioma tissue, nonneoplastic brain tissue, or PBMCs (not recorded which). The receptor was isolated from a human donor with low-grade glioma or glioblastoma, undergoing nonglioma brain surgery, or in good health (not recorded which). V gene TRBV7-9 combines with J gene TRBJ2-7, with 8 nucleotides matching TRBD2. Written as DNA, the CDR3 is TGTGCCAGCAGCTTTGGCGGGAGGATCGGGGAGCAGTACTTC. Translating gives CASSFGGRIGEQYF.